Listed below are T cell receptor beta chains from one sample, sequenced in a study of blood T cell repertoires in COVID-19. Clones were read by immunoSEQ multiplex PCR, and TCRdb kept only the in-frame ones, dropping some. The table has a few hundred thousand clones, approximately 85% seen once; the top ten hold less than 2.5%. Sequences were obtained from PBMCs or T cells enriched from blood (not recorded which). These receptors were obtained from a man aged 25 to 40 who had recovered from COVID-19. The CDR3 runs from the conserved cysteine through the conserved F or W. The D gene is left open where the match is weak. Part of the rows lack a size; the others show once, few, many or a class for expanded clones.

abundance,d_gene,v_gene,j_gene,CDR3aa,CDR3nt
.,.,TRBV5-1,TRBJ2-3,CASSTGKGRTDTQYF,TGCGCCAGCAGCACAGGAAAAGGGAGGACAGATACGCAGTATTTT
.,TRBD1,TRBV30,TRBJ2-3,CAWSPIIRRDRTTDTQYF,TGTGCCTGGAGTCCCATAATCCGAAGGGACAGAACCACAGATACGCAGTATTTT
.,.,TRBV19,TRBJ1-2,CASSIEYVFGNGYTF,TGTGCCAGTAGTATAGAATATGTTTTTGGCAACGGCTACACCTTC
.,TRBD2,TRBV2,TRBJ2-7,CATLPRTSSYEQYF,TGTGCCACCTTACCCCGGACTAGCTCTTACGAGCAGTACTTC
.,TRBD1,TRBV6-1,TRBJ1-5,CASSVPGQGANQPQHF,TGTGCCAGCAGTGTCCCGGGACAGGGGGCTAATCAGCCCCAGCATTTT
.,.,TRBV19,TRBJ2-7,CATQGGVSYEQYF,TGTGCCACCCAGGGTGGGGTTTCCTACGAGCAGTACTTC
.,.,TRBV6-5,TRBJ1-1,CASRTTGGVSEAFF,TGTGCCAGCAGAACGACGGGGGGAGTATCTGAAGCTTTCTTT
few,.,TRBV6-2/TRBV6-3,TRBJ2-1,CASSPLVRGEQFF,TGTGCCAGCAGTCCCCTAGTTAGGGGTGAGCAGTTCTTC
.,.,TRBV11-2,TRBJ1-2,CASSLEPAGVWGYTF,TGTGCCAGCAGCTTAGAGCCCGCAGGGGTGTGGGGCTACACCTTC
.,TRBD1,TRBV7-8,TRBJ1-1,CASSLDRGLPKTEAFF,TGTGCCAGCAGCTTGGACAGGGGGCTCCCGAAGACTGAAGCTTTCTTT
.,TRBD1,TRBV28,TRBJ1-5,CASSREKGQGSQPQHF,TGTGCCAGCAGCCGTGAAAAAGGACAGGGAAGTCAGCCCCAGCATTTT
.,TRBD2,TRBV29-1,TRBJ2-7,CSVPRLARQYF,TGCAGCGTCCCAAGACTAGCCAGGCAGTACTTC
once,.,TRBV9,TRBJ1-2,CASSVDVGALVYGYTF,TGTGCCAGCAGCGTAGACGTAGGGGCTCTGGTCTATGGCTACACCTTC
once,.,TRBV29-1,TRBJ1-1,CSVEDLGVSPEAFF,TGCAGCGTTGAAGATCTCGGGGTTAGCCCTGAAGCTTTCTTT
.,TRBD2,TRBV9,TRBJ2-5,CASSGTSGGALETQYF,TGTGCCAGCAGCGGAACTAGCGGGGGGGCGTTGGAGACCCAGTACTTC
.,.,TRBV4-2,TRBJ1-5,CASSQDGNQPQHF,TGTGCCAGCAGCCAAGACGGGAATCAGCCCCAGCATTTT
.,.,TRBV2,TRBJ1-4,CASSGAWGQSNEKLFF,TGTGCCAGCAGTGGGGCGTGGGGACAATCTAATGAAAAACTGTTTTTT
.,TRBD2,TRBV30,TRBJ2-7,CAWGRGGSSYEQYF,TGTGCCTGGGGCCGGGGGGGTAGCTCCTACGAGCAGTACTTC
.,TRBD1,TRBV6-4,TRBJ1-5,CAIGDRDRYSNQPQHF,TGTGCCATCGGGGACAGGGACCGTTATAGCAATCAGCCCCAGCATTTT
.,.,TRBV4-3,TRBJ2-3,CASSQERHDTQYF,TGCGCCAGCAGCCAAGAAAGACATGATACGCAGTATTTT
once,.,TRBV18,TRBJ1-2,CASSRIPSRVPYGYTF,TGTGCCAGCTCACGCATTCCCTCCAGGGTCCCTTATGGCTACACCTTC
.,TRBD2,TRBV3-1/TRBV3-2,TRBJ2-3,CASSQVGLAGDTQYF,TGTGCCAGCAGCCAAGTGGGACTAGCGGGAGATACGCAGTATTTT
.,TRBD1,TRBV3-1/TRBV3-2,TRBJ1-2,CASSQVGGGGYTF,TGTGCCAGCAGCCAAGTAGGGGGCGGCGGCTACACCTTC
.,.,TRBV27,TRBJ2-2,CASTAWADDPTGELFF,TGTGCCAGCACCGCTTGGGCAGACGATCCCACCGGGGAGCTGTTTTTT
.,TRBD1,TRBV5-1,TRBJ2-5,CASSADRGQETQYF,TGCGCCAGCAGCGCCGACAGGGGCCAAGAGACCCAGTACTTC
.,TRBD2,TRBV3-1/TRBV3-2,TRBJ2-7,CASSRSGVYEQYF,TGTGCCAGCAGCCGAAGCGGGGTCTACGAGCAGTACTTC
.,.,TRBV7-3,TRBJ2-3,CASRATASTDTQYF,TGTGCCAGCAGGGCGACAGCTAGCACAGATACGCAGTATTTT
.,.,TRBV7-9,TRBJ2-1,CASSPSHEQFF,TGTGCCAGCAGCCCCAGTCATGAGCAGTTCTTC
once,.,TRBV4-2,TRBJ1-2,CASSQDRGNYGYTF,TGTGCCAGCAGCCAAGATAGGGGAAACTATGGCTACACCTTC
.,TRBD1,TRBV18,TRBJ1-1,CASWDRPGHLMNTEAFF,TGTGCCAGCTGGGACAGGCCAGGACATCTAATGAACACTGAAGCTTTCTTT
.,TRBD1,TRBV5-8,TRBJ2-7,CASSSDPDRGRDEQYF,TGTGCCAGCAGCTCGGACCCGGACAGGGGGCGCGACGAGCAGTACTTC
.,TRBD1,TRBV4-2,TRBJ1-4,CASSRVLPGQGKEKLFF,TGTGCCAGCAGCCGAGTCCTTCCGGGACAGGGGAAGGAAAAACTGTTTTTT
.,.,TRBV19,TRBJ1-1,CASSILQDTEAFF,TGTGCCAGTAGTATATTACAGGACACTGAAGCTTTCTTT